A few counts support the clone carrying this T cell receptor beta chain. Its antigen is not known. Researchers made TCR beta libraries by using iRepertoire HTBI primers and running Arm-PCR on CDR3 regions. In the original analysis: 62 TRBV and approximately 13 TRBJ segments were identified across samples. TCRdb called the multiplex PCR reads again in MiXCR, with one record for every CDR3 protein. It is TCRdb's table, rather than the study itself, that gives the V and J calls and clone size. This sample has 300,000 to 350,000 distinct CDR3 sequences, with around 20% found just once. Time point meaning: persistent/refractory GD, antithyroid drugs over 5 years with positive TRAb. With RNA extracted from PBMCs as input, the TCR library was made. Patients with Graves' disease were diagnosed by American Thyroid Association guidelines. The data stem from a study of regulatory T cells in long-lasting Graves disease.

Overall study results and limits: Persistent disease favored TRBV28, TRBJ1-2 and TRBJ2-5. Graves' patients with persistent disease showed TCR diversity lower than patients newly diagnosed.

Germline CDR1 reads SEHNR; CDR2 reads FQNEAQ (reference sequence). The CDR3 sequence is 16 residues long. Germline trimming cut 5 bases from V and 8 bases from J; bases unmatched to any gene: 14. The clonotype originates from a female donor with Graves disease. The chain recombines TRBV7-9 with TRBJ1-2; 10 nucleotides agree with TRBD1. This sample comprised peripheral blood mononuclear cells (PBMCs), obtained when the disease was refractory, from a patient treated with antithyroid drugs. The CDR3 spells CASSPQTGGIRGGYTF. The CDR3 nucleotides are TGTGCCAGCAGCCCCCAGACAGGGGGCATAAGAGGGGGCTACACCTTC.